What follows is one T cell receptor beta chain and its context. Clones were sequenced by immunoSEQ multiplex PCR, and TCRdb holds only the in-frame ones, with some missing. The sample comprises over 110,000 clones, roughly nine tenths of which are singletons, and approximately 9% rests with the top ten. These data come from a study of control samples from healthy donors and cancer patients. Trimming stripped 5 bases from V and 0 bases from J, with 17 bases between. This CDR3 region has 17 residues. From germline, CDR1 is SGHVS and CDR2 FQNEAQ. Sequencing input: blood. The TCR sequence derives from a woman under 40 in good health. V usage is TRBV7-8 and J usage is TRBJ1-5, with a weak D call TRBD1 (5 bases). The CDR3 loop reads CASSPEAGLDSNQPQHF. The DNA for the CDR3 is TGTGCCAGCAGCCCCGAGGCAGGGCTTGATAGCAATCAGCCCCAGCATTTT.